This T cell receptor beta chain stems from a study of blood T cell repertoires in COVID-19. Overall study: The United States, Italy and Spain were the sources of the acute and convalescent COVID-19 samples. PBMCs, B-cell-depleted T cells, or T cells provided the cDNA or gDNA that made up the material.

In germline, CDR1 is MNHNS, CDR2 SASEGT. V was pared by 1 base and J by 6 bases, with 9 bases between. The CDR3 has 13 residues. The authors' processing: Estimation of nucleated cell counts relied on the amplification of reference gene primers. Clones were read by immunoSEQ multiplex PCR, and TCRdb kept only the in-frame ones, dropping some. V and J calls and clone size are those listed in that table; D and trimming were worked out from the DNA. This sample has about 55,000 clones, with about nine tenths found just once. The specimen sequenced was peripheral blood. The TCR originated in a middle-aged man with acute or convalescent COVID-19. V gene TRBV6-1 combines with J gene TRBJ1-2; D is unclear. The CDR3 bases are TGTGCCAGCAGTGAAGTGGCCCCGAATGGCTACACCTTC. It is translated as CASSEVAPNGYTF.